This T cell receptor beta chain was identified during a study of blood T cell repertoires in COVID-19 (TCRdb year 2020). In terms of the full investigation: Collaborator samples came from the United States, Italy and Spain and covered acute and convalescent phases of COVID-19. Where available, HLA class I and class II types were taken from metadata supplied by the sample provider and were not determined by assay-based typing. The repertoires were released in a freely available public database intended as a resource for research on the immune response to SARS-CoV-2. Sample metadata almost always included a de-identified subject ID, COVID-19 status, age in years and sex. The prospective study material was composed of cDNA or gDNA derived from T cells, B-cell-depleted T cells, or PBMCs. Samples were obtained from the ongoing ImmuneRACE study (first 160 participants) and from over a thousand subjects provided by 6 global collaborators. Subjects who had been exposed to COVID-19, were actively infected with it, or had recovered from it provided the deeply sampled blood TCRbeta repertoires that made up the dataset.

Results the study describes overall, beyond this receptor: The quantity of clinical and demographic metadata differed by source and by participant and was supplied without curation.

The immunoSEQ Assay, a bias-controlled multiplex PCR, was used to amplify TCRbeta CDR3 regions from genomic DNA. Regarding the original processing steps: The number of nucleated cells in each sample was estimated by amplification of reference gene primers within the assay. To quantify the absolute abundance of each unique TCRbeta CDR3 rearrangement, sequence reads were collapsed and filtered. For each sample, productive Simpson clonality was calculated by taking the square root of Simpson's diversity index across productive rearrangements. The table comes from immuneACCESS by way of TCRdb, which keeps in-frame sequences with V and J called. Part of the clones is missing from these tables; in studies checked, under half for an unresolved V gene and the rest for unknown reasons. The V and J calls and the clone size are those of that table, but D and trimming were determined from the DNA. The sample includes more than 200,000 clones, with 85% to 90% observed a single time. The leading ten clones occupy about 10% of the sample.

In Seattle, one collaborating source enrolled patients while the infection was active and tracked those patients longitudinally over the course of disease. Each collaborating institution followed its own protocols to collect whole blood in K2EDTA tubes. Collaborator samples were shipped for TCRbeta analysis as frozen whole blood, isolated PBMCs, or DNA extracted from either sample type. Concerning this clone itself: No antigen is known for it. Base qualities were left out, and no much larger clone turns up one base away.

This clonotype was sampled from a woman between 50 and 59 years old with COVID-19, enrolled during active disease. The sample taken for sequencing was peripheral blood.

The sequence in DNA is TGTGCCAGCAGCTTGGCAGGGTGGGATAATTCACCCCTCCACTTT. It codes for CASSLAGWDNSPLHF. The chain was built from TRBV5-5 and TRBJ1-6; a tentative D call is TRBD1 (5 bases match). The germline V gene (reference sequence) specifies SGHKS as CDR1 and YYEKEE as CDR2. V is shortened by 0 bases, J by 5 bases, and the region joining them spans 9 bases. From the cysteine through the phenylalanine, the CDR3 covers 15 amino acids. CDR3 DNA only is kept here, 45 bases in frame from base 1.